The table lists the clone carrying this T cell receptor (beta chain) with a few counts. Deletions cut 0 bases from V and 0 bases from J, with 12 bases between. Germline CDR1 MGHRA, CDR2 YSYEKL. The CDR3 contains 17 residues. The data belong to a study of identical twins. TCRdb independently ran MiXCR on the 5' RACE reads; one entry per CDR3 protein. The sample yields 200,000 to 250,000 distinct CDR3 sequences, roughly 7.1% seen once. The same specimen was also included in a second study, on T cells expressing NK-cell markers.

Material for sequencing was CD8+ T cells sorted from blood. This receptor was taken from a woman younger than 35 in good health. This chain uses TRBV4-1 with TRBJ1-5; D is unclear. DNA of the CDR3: TGCGCCAGCAGCCAAGAAGGTGGCGGATATAGCAATCAGCCCCAGCATTTT. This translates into CASSQEGGGYSNQPQHF.